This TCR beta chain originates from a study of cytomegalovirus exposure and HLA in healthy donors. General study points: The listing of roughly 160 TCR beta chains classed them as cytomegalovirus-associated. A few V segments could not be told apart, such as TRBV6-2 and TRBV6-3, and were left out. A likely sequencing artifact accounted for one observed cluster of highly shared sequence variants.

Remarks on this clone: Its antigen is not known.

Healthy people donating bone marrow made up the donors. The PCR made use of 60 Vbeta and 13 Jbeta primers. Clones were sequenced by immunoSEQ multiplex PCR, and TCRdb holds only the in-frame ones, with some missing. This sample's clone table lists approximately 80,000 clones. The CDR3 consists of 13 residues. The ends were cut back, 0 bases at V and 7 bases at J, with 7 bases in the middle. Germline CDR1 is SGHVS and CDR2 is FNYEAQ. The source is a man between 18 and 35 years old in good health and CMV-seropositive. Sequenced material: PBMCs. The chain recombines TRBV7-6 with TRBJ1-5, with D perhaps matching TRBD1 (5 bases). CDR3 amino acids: CASSLAGGQPQHF. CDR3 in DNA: TGTGCCAGCAGCTTAGCGGGGGGGCAGCCCCAGCATTTT.